The entry below gives a single T cell receptor beta chain sequence along with its context. What it recognizes is unknown. Data came from immunoSEQ multiplex PCR; TCRdb stores just in-frame clones and leaves some out. The sample shows about 9,000 clones, approximately 64% of them seen only once. Trimming shortened V by 1 base and J by 4 bases, and 11 bases separated the two germline ends. The germline V gene has CDR1 SNHLY and CDR2 FYNNEI. CDR3 length: 15 residues. These data come from a study of tumor-infiltrating lymphocytes in localized non-small cell lung cancer. Study as a whole: Some samples were collected after neoadjuvant chemotherapy; smokers, never-smokers and several histologies were included. From each patient, both tumor and uninvolved lung, non-adjacent to tumor, were sampled. General observations from the study: Each assay used a separate piece of the same tissue. Available tissue quantity limited TCR sequencing to a patient subset.

V is TRBV2 and J is TRBJ1-5, with D hard to call. This TCR came from a human donor with non-small cell lung cancer. Specimen: uninvolved lung tissue not adjacent to the tumor. The CDR3: CASSEEGTGNQPQHF. The DNA of the CDR3 is TGTGCCAGCAGTGAAGAAGGTACTGGAAATCAGCCCCAGCATTTT.